The 32 T cell receptor beta chains below were found in one sample sequenced in a study of T cell repertoires in cytomegalovirus infection. TCRdb re-analysed the reads in MiXCR, keeping a single row per CDR3 protein. The sample consists of about 160,000 distinct CDR3 sequences, roughly 17% of them appearing once. The sequenced material came from CD8+ T cells from PBMCs. All receptors come from a human donor in good health (CMV status not recorded). Some clones in this sample may be carry-over from other donors' samples.

This clonotype has at least ten counts. The chain carries TRBV7-2 and TRBJ1-6, with unresolved D. Per germline, CDR1 SGHTA and CDR2 FQGNSA. V lost 1 base to trimming and J lost 4 bases, with 8 bases between them. The CDR3 runs to 15 residues. The CDR3 is CASSLVTAYNSPLHF. For the CDR3, the DNA is TGTGCCAGCAGCTTAGTCACCGCATATAATTCACCCCTCCACTTT.

This clonotype was recorded a few times. J is TRBJ2-7 and V is TRBV6-2 or TRBV6-3; D not resolved. Germline V gene data show CDR1 as MNHEY and CDR2 as SVGEGT. Between the trimmed V and J ends, which lost 6 bases and 0 bases, there was a span of 12 bases. This CDR3 is 14 amino acids long. CDR3 residues: CASSEQASSYEQYF. The CDR3 DNA is TGTGCCAGCAGCGAGCAGGCGAGCTCCTACGAGCAGTACTTC.

CDR3: CASSPTTEGYNEQFF. In nucleotides, the CDR3 is TGTGCCAGCAGCCCTACGACAGAGGGTTACAATGAGCAGTTCTTC. This rearrangement joins TRBV7-6 to TRBJ2-1; D assignment may be TRBD1 or TRBD2 (5 bases each). Germline CDR1 SGHVS, CDR2 FNYEAQ. This CDR3 is 15 amino acids long. Trimming removed 5 bases at V and 4 bases at J, with 15 bases between.

The chain recombines TRBV28 with TRBJ2-7; the D gene is possibly TRBD2 (5 bases). This CDR3 has 12 residues. The germline V gene has CDR1 MDHEN and CDR2 SYDVKM. Trimming removed 8 bases from V and 3 bases from J, with 11 bases in between. The chain's CDR3 is CASRDYNYEQYF. CDR3 nucleotides: TGTGCCAGCCGTGACTACAACTACGAGCAGTACTTC.

The chain has TRBV7-6 and TRBJ2-3; 7 positions match TRBD2. V shed 5 bases, J shed 0 bases, and the junction held 5 bases outside the gene matches. The CDR3 runs to 15 residues. Germline V CDR1 and CDR2: SGHVS, FNYEAQ. The CDR3 DNA sequence: TGTGCCAGCAGCCCGAGTAGCGGGAGCACAGATACGCAGTATTTT. This encodes CASSPSSGSTDTQYF.

J is TRBJ2-1 and V is TRBV7-9, with TRBD1 matching over 8 bases. The V segment lost 8 bases and the J segment 6 bases; nucleotides outside the gene matches: 9. The CDR3 has 14 amino acids. The germline gives CDR1 SEHNR, CDR2 FQNEAQ (reference sequence). CDR3 DNA: TGTGCCAGCGCCGCAGGGGGCCCTGCCAATGAGCAGTTCTTC. It encodes CASAAGGPANEQFF.

The chain uses TRBV7-3 and TRBJ2-2; weak D call: TRBD2 (5 bases). This CDR3 contains 14 residues. The V gene lost 5 bases and the J gene lost 7 bases, with 14 bases spanning the gap. Germline lookup yields CDR1 SGHTA and CDR2 FQGTGA. The CDR3 coding sequence is TGTGCCAGCAGCCCCAGGAGCGGCGGCGGGGAGCTGTTTTTT. Translated: CASSPRSGGGELFF. The full variable domain, completed using reference TRBV7-3 and TRBJ2-2, is GAGVSQTPSNKVTEKGKYVELRCDPISGHTALYWYRQSLGQGPEFLIYFQGTGAADDSGLPNDRFFAVRPEGSVSTLKIQRTERGDSAVYLCASSPRSGGGELFFGEGSRLTVL.

V is TRBV6-6 and J is TRBJ2-3; D possibly corresponds to TRBD2 (5 bases). The V end was cut by 0 bases, the J end by 4 bases, with 5 bases between. Germline CDR1 reads MNHNY; CDR2 reads SVGAGI (reference sequence). The CDR3 length is 13 residues. For the CDR3, the DNA is TGTGCCAGCAGTTACTCGGAGGCAGATACGCAGTATTTT. Translated: CASSYSEADTQYF.

The gene calls are TRBV7-2 and TRBJ2-1, with unresolved D. CDR3 length: 13 residues. The germline CDR1 and CDR2 sequences are SGHTA and FQGNSA. The ends were cut back, 1 base at V and 7 bases at J, with 8 bases in the middle. The CDR3, as DNA: TGTGCCAGCAGCTTAGTCCTCTTTAATGAGCAGTTCTTC. Protein: CASSLVLFNEQFF.

The chain carries TRBV20-1 and TRBJ1-1; D might be TRBD1 (6 bases). Germline V gene data show CDR1 as DFQATT and CDR2 as SNEGSKA (reference sequence). V lost 1 base, J lost 3 bases, and 6 bases lay in between. This CDR3 region has 12 residues. This chain's CDR3 is CSARAGDTEAFF. The CDR3 DNA reads as TGCAGTGCTAGAGCAGGGGACACTGAAGCTTTCTTT.

The J gene is TRBJ2-7, the V gene TRBV6-1, with D hard to call. This CDR3 has 15 amino acids. CDR1 and CDR2 from the germline V gene are MNHNS and SASEGT. With 1 base removed from V and 2 bases from J, the gap between germline ends came to 12 bases. For the CDR3, the DNA is TGTGCCAGCAGTGAAGGGGCCCAGAGGCCCTACGAGCAGTACTTC. This sequence encodes CASSEGAQRPYEQYF.

This clonotype was counted between two and nine times. V and J are TRBV7-3 and TRBJ1-2; 8 nucleotides match TRBD1. The trim removed 2 bases at V and 6 bases at J, leaving 8 bases unmatched. The CDR3 totals 15 residues. Germline V gene data show CDR1 as SGHTA and CDR2 as FQGTGA. Written as DNA, the CDR3 is TGTGCCAGCAGCTTAGGACAGGGTATAAGGAATGGCTACACCTTC. Amino acid sequence: CASSLGQGIRNGYTF.

The V call is TRBV4-3, the J call TRBJ2-1; 11 nucleotides align to TRBD2. There are 16 residues in the CDR3. V lost 4 bases to trimming and J lost 5 bases; unmatched junction nucleotides: 7. Germline-derived CDR1 and CDR2 are LGHNA and YSLEER. CDR3 region: CASSRSGTSGNNEQFF. The CDR3 DNA reads as TGCGCCAGCAGCCGTTCCGGGACTAGCGGAAACAATGAGCAGTTCTTC.

In its sample, this clonotype was seen a few times. The V gene is TRBV12-3 or TRBV12-4, the J gene TRBJ1-5, with D hard to call. V gave up 7 bases and J gave up 4 bases, with 8 bases separating them. The CDR3 spans 12 residues. Here the CDR3 reads CASTRGNQPQHF. CDR3 DNA sequence: TGTGCCAGCACCCGAGGGAATCAGCCCCAGCATTTT.

This chain links TRBV6-1 with TRBJ2-1; the match to TRBD1 covers 11 bases. CDR3 length: 16 residues. The germline V gene encodes CDR1 MNHNS and CDR2 SASEGT. V dropped 0 bases and J dropped 8; count of bases not matched to a gene: 6. The CDR3 sequence is CASSEAGTGGNDEQFF. CDR3 sequence (DNA): TGTGCCAGCAGTGAAGCGGGGACAGGGGGAAACGATGAGCAGTTCTTC.

The J gene is TRBJ1-1, the V gene TRBV12-5; D is uncertain. Germline CDR1 LGHNT, CDR2 FRNRAP. Between the trimmed V and J ends, which lost 1 base and 4 bases, there was a span of 4 bases. There are 12 residues in the CDR3. For the CDR3, the DNA is TGTGCTAGTGGTTTGGGGGGCACTGAAGCTTTCTTT. It codes for CASGLGGTEAFF.

V is TRBV7-6 and J is TRBJ2-1, with 12 nucleotides matching TRBD2. Per the germline V gene, CDR1 is SGHVS and CDR2 is FNYEAQ. The CDR3 loop spans 16 amino acids. Losses at the gene ends were 3 bases for V and 7 bases for J; bases not matched to a gene: 7. The CDR3 DNA is TGTGCCAGCAGCTTTGGACTAGCGGGGAAGCAGAATGAGCAGTTCTTC. Encoded protein: CASSFGLAGKQNEQFF.

The table lists this clonotype with a few counts. The chain joins TRBV28 to TRBJ2-3, with 16 bases fitting TRBD2. Germline lookup yields CDR1 MDHEN and CDR2 SYDVKM. The junction had 3 bases not matched to a gene; V was cut back by 5 bases and J by 4 bases. This CDR3 contains 16 residues. The CDR3: CASSPGLAGGPDTQYF. The CDR3 region has the DNA TGTGCCAGCAGTCCGGGACTAGCGGGAGGGCCAGATACGCAGTATTTT. Filled out from reference TRBV28 and TRBJ2-3, the complete variable domain reads DVKVTQSSRYLVKRTGEKVFLECVQDMDHENMFWYRQDPGLGLRLIYFSYDVKMKEKGDIPEGYSVSREKKERFSLILESASTNQTSMYLCASSPGLAGGPDTQYFGPGTRLTVL.

This chain connects TRBV2 to TRBJ2-3; D remains unclear. The V end lost 7 bases, the J end lost 4 bases, and 9 bases lay between the germline ends. CDR1 SNHLY and CDR2 FYNNEI come from the germline V gene. The CDR3 contains 12 residues. CDR3 in amino acids: CASIIVADTQYF. The CDR3 DNA reads TGTGCCAGCATCATCGTTGCAGATACGCAGTATTTT.

This clonotype has a handful of counts. The chain recombines TRBV7-9 with TRBJ2-3; 7 positions match TRBD1. Trimming took 5 bases from V and 2 from J; bases not matched to a gene: 16. The CDR3 contains 18 residues. The germline V gene has CDR1 SEHNR and CDR2 FQNEAQ (reference sequence). The CDR3 is CASSVRRAEKGATDTQYF. CDR3 coding DNA: TGTGCCAGCAGCGTAAGGCGTGCGGAGAAGGGGGCCACAGATACGCAGTATTTT.

Only a few counts were recorded for this clonotype. This chain connects TRBV6-5 to TRBJ1-5; D is undetermined. Trimming took off 8 bases at V and 3 bases at J, with 20 bases between the two ends. CDR3 length: 16 residues. Germline V CDR1 and CDR2: MNHEY, SVGAGI. The CDR3 DNA sequence: TGTGCCAGCGCCCCTGGTTTTTCGGAACCCAATCAGCCCCAGCATTTT. Translation gives CASAPGFSEPNQPQHF.

V gene TRBV7-9 combines with J gene TRBJ1-1; D is unclear. V gave up 1 base and J gave up 5 bases, with 14 bases separating them. Germline V gene sequence: CDR1 SEHNR, CDR2 FQNEAQ (reference sequence). The CDR3 extends over 15 amino acids. The DNA for the CDR3 is TGTGCCAGCAGCTTAGAATCACAGCGAGGGACTGAAGCTTTCTTT. This translates into CASSLESQRGTEAFF.

CDR3 sequence reads: CSAEGEKLFF. The CDR3 DNA is TGCAGCGCCGAGGGAGAAAAACTGTTTTTT. The chain couples TRBV29-1 to TRBJ1-4; no clear D. Germline assignment: CDR1 SQVTM and CDR2 ANQGSEA. The germline V and J ends were trimmed by 7 bases and 8 bases, with 8 bases remaining between them. The CDR3 is 10 residues long.

The chain carries TRBV11-2 and TRBJ1-2; D perhaps matches TRBD1 (6 bases). This CDR3 is 15 amino acids long. Germline CDR1 reads SGHAT; CDR2 reads FQNNGV. V was clipped by 2 bases and J by 4 bases, with 14 bases between them. CDR3 protein: CASSLSGGRGYGYTF. The CDR3 region has the DNA TGTGCCAGCAGCTTATCTGGGGGGCGCGGCTATGGCTACACCTTC.

Ten or more counts support this clonotype. This chain connects TRBV7-2 to TRBJ2-3; D uncertain. Germline V lookup: CDR1 SGHTA, CDR2 FQGNSA. V was pared by 5 bases and J by 2 bases, with 2 bases between. The CDR3 has 11 amino acids. The CDR3 DNA reads as TGTGCCAGCAGCGCCACAGATACGCAGTATTTT. Residues: CASSATDTQYF.

The chain has TRBV11-2 and TRBJ2-3; 8 bases map to TRBD2. The CDR3 loop spans 17 amino acids. From germline, CDR1 is SGHAT and CDR2 FQNNGV. With V trimmed by 7 bases and J by 5 bases, 17 bases remained unmatched. The CDR3: CASTLLKPGGPKDTQYF. The CDR3 DNA reads TGTGCCAGCACCCTCCTAAAGCCGGGAGGGCCGAAAGATACGCAGTATTTT. Looking up the rest from reference TRBV11-2 and TRBJ2-3 gives the full variable domain: EAGVAQSPRYKIIEKRQSVAFWCNPISGHATLYWYQQILGQGPKLLIQFQNNGVVDDSQLPKDRFSAERLKGVDSTLKIQPAKLEDSAVYLCASTLLKPGGPKDTQYFGPGTRLTVL.

This clonotype was observed a handful of times. The chain is built from TRBV7-2 and TRBJ2-5; TRBD1 is a possible D gene (5 bases). This CDR3 region has 15 residues. V lost 5 bases and J lost 0, with 13 bases in between. Germline values: CDR1 SGHTA, CDR2 FQGNSA. The CDR3 sequence is CASSRTTAYQETQYF. The CDR3 nucleotides read TGTGCCAGCAGCCGCACGACAGCCTACCAAGAGACCCAGTACTTC.

This clonotype has more than one count but fewer than ten. The chain uses TRBV7-6 and TRBJ1-6; D is undetermined. V lost 5 bases, J lost 5 bases, and 16 bases lay in between. CDR3 length equals 16 residues. CDR1 is SGHVS and CDR2 is FNYEAQ in the germline V gene. The CDR3 reads CASSAPGGSDNSPLHF. CDR3 DNA: TGTGCCAGCAGCGCCCCAGGAGGGAGTGATAATTCACCCCTCCACTTT.

The rearrangement uses TRBV19 and TRBJ2-3; D is uncertain. This CDR3 is built from 15 residues. The ends were cut back, 1 base at V and 1 base at J, with 9 bases in the middle. The germline gives CDR1 LNHDA, CDR2 SQIVND (reference sequence). CDR3 loop: CASSIGDPRTDTQYF. The CDR3 nucleotides read TGTGCCAGTAGTATAGGGGATCCCCGCACAGATACGCAGTATTTT.

This clonotype has just a few counts. The rearrangement links TRBV5-6 to TRBJ1-2; the match to TRBD1 covers 7 bases. Trimming removed 4 bases from V and 2 bases from J; junction bases left unmatched: 5. Germline CDR1 reads SGHDT; CDR2 reads YYEEEE. The CDR3 has 14 residues. CDR3 sequence reads: CASSDRDSNYGYTF. DNA for the CDR3: TGTGCCAGCAGCGACCGGGACAGCAACTATGGCTACACCTTC.

The chain employs TRBV7-6 and TRBJ2-7; D possibly corresponds to TRBD1 (5 bases). This CDR3 spans 15 amino acids. Trimming took off 5 bases at V and 0 bases at J, with 14 bases between the two ends. Germline V gene data show CDR1 as SGHVS and CDR2 as FNYEAQ. The CDR3 protein is CASSPGLESSYEQYV. CDR3 coding DNA: TGTGCCAGCAGCCCAGGGTTGGAGAGCTCCTACGAGCAGTACGTC.

In its sample, this clonotype was seen a few times. The CDR3 region has the DNA TGTGCCAGCAGCTTAACGGGAGAAGGAAAAAACATTCAGTACTTC. Translation: CASSLTGEGKNIQYF. The gene calls are TRBV7-2 and TRBJ2-4, with D possibly TRBD2 on 6 matching bases. Per the germline V gene, CDR1 is SGHTA and CDR2 is FQGNSA. The V end lost 2 bases, the J end lost 4 bases, and 12 bases lay between the germline ends. The CDR3 is 15 amino acids.